The rows below give T cell receptor beta chains drawn from one sample of a study of blood T cell repertoires in COVID-19. Profiling relied on immunoSEQ multiplex PCR, and the TCRdb table lists in-frame clones only, not all of them. The sample contains some 290,000 clones, 70% to 90% of which appear only once. Material: peripheral blood. The receptors derive from a man in his 60s who had recovered from COVID-19. CDR3s include the opening cysteine and the closing phenylalanine or tryptophan. A D gene is named only where the DNA matches it firmly. Rows give clone size only sometimes, using once, few, many, or a class for an expanded clone.

v_gene	j_gene	abundance	d_gene	CDR3aa	CDR3nt
TRBV5-1	TRBJ1-1	NA	TRBD1	CASSLETGGYTEAFF	TGCGCCAGCAGCTTGGAGACAGGGGGGTACACTGAAGCTTTCTTT
TRBV14	TRBJ1-6	NA	NA	CASSQGRQNNSPLHF	TGTGCCAGCAGCCAAGGGAGGCAGAATAATTCACCCCTCCACTTT
TRBV6-1	TRBJ1-1	NA	NA	CASSEKFRNTEAFF	TGTGCCAGCAGTGAAAAGTTCAGGAACACTGAAGCTTTCTTT
TRBV14	TRBJ1-1	few	NA	CASSQSLNTEAFF	TGTGCCAGCAGCCAATCCTTGAACACTGAAGCTTTCTTT
TRBV5-6	TRBJ1-5	few	NA	CASSLAEAANQPQHF	TGTGCCAGCAGCTTGGCGGAGGCAGCCAATCAGCCCCAGCATTTT
TRBV6-5	TRBJ2-7	NA	NA	CASSYSSGELGVEQYF	TGTGCCAGCAGTTACTCCTCTGGGGAGTTGGGTGTCGAGCAGTACTTC
TRBV12-3/TRBV12-4	TRBJ2-7	NA	NA	CASSLAQRYEQYF	TGTGCCAGCAGTTTAGCCCAGCGGTACGAGCAGTACTTC
TRBV19	TRBJ2-1	NA	TRBD2	CATYGSLAGYNEQFF	TGTGCCACTTACGGGAGTCTAGCGGGTTACAATGAGCAGTTCTTC
TRBV18	TRBJ1-4	NA	NA	CASSPRGLNEKLFF	TGTGCCAGCTCACCCCGGGGGTTGAATGAAAAACTGTTTTTT
TRBV6-4	TRBJ2-1	NA	TRBD1	CASSRDRGDEQFF	TGTGCCAGCAGCCGGGACAGGGGAGATGAGCAGTTCTTC
TRBV7-9	TRBJ2-7	once	TRBD1	CASSLEGQGYLEQYF	TGTGCCAGCAGCTTAGAGGGACAGGGGTATCTCGAGCAGTACTTC
TRBV6-5	TRBJ1-5	NA	NA	CASSWADSNQPQHF	TGTGCCAGCAGTTGGGCAGATAGCAATCAGCCCCAGCATTTT
TRBV4-1	TRBJ1-6	NA	NA	CASSREPVLDSPLHF	TGCGCCAGCAGCCGCGAGCCGGTTTTGGATTCACCCCTCCACTTT
TRBV19	TRBJ2-1	NA	NA	CASRTQGFGDEQFF	TGTGCCAGTAGGACACAGGGTTTCGGAGATGAGCAGTTCTTC
TRBV12-3/TRBV12-4	TRBJ1-6	NA	NA	CASSLFFGSPLHF	TGTGCCAGCAGTTTGTTTTTCGGGTCACCCCTCCACTTT
TRBV25-1	TRBJ2-1	few	TRBD2	CASRQDGTSNEQFF	TGTGCCAGCAGACAAGACGGGACTAGCAATGAGCAGTTCTTC
TRBV12-5	TRBJ1-1	NA	TRBD1	CANGGLTGEAFF	TGTGCTAACGGGGGCCTGACAGGGGAAGCTTTCTTT
TRBV9	TRBJ1-1	NA	NA	CASSVGVRGGTEAFF	TGTGCCAGCAGCGTAGGCGTCAGGGGTGGGACTGAAGCTTTCTTT
TRBV5-1	TRBJ2-3	NA	TRBD1	CASSPGRAGGAPLDTQYF	TGCGCCAGCAGCCCGGGACGGGCAGGGGGCGCGCCATTGGATACGCAGTATTTT
TRBV7-8	TRBJ2-7	NA	TRBD1	CASSLVAGGIEQYF	TGTGCCAGCAGCTTAGTGGCAGGGGGCATCGAGCAGTACTTC
TRBV30	TRBJ2-1	NA	TRBD2	CAWKIAGSYNEQFF	TGTGCCTGGAAAATAGCGGGCTCCTACAATGAGCAGTTCTTC
TRBV6-5	TRBJ2-3	NA	TRBD2	CASAILGGNTDTQYF	TGTGCCAGTGCAATTTTGGGGGGGAACACAGATACGCAGTATTTT
TRBV6-6	TRBJ1-2	NA	NA	CASSYSRTSYGYTF	TGTGCCAGCAGTTACTCGAGGACATCCTATGGCTACACCTTC
TRBV7-9	TRBJ1-2	NA	NA	CASSLVGQGGYGYTF	TGTGCCAGCAGCTTAGTGGGCCAGGGAGGCTATGGCTACACCTTC
TRBV6-5	TRBJ1-1	NA	NA	CASTQVGGGEAFF	TGTGCCAGCACCCAAGTGGGGGGTGGGGAAGCTTTCTTT
TRBV10-1	TRBJ2-1	NA	NA	CASSEGQASLYEQFF	TGCGCCAGCAGTGAGGGGCAGGCCTCGTTATATGAGCAGTTCTTC
TRBV10-3	TRBJ1-5	NA	NA	CAISEAGGLGNQPQHF	TGTGCCATCAGTGAGGCGGGGGGCCTGGGCAATCAGCCCCAGCATTTT
TRBV19	TRBJ2-3	NA	TRBD1	CASSIVGTGVDTQYF	TGTGCCAGTAGTATAGTCGGGACAGGGGTCGATACGCAGTATTTT
TRBV7-8	TRBJ2-5	NA	NA	CASSDYGGREETQYF	TGTGCCAGCAGCGACTACGGGGGGCGAGAAGAGACCCAGTACTTC
TRBV2	TRBJ2-5	NA	NA	CASSVPPPARRETQYF	TGTGCCAGCAGTGTCCCCCCCCCGGCACGGAGAGAGACCCAGTACTTC
TRBV30	TRBJ1-6	NA	NA	CAWRDGNNSPLHF	TGTGCCTGGAGGGACGGGAATAATTCACCCCTCCACTTT
TRBV7-3	TRBJ1-2	NA	NA	CASSFSKSRSAGSHNYGYTF	TGTGCCAGCAGCTTTTCCAAAAGCCGGTCGGCAGGGTCCCATAACTATGGCTACACCTTC
TRBV19	TRBJ1-6	NA	NA	CATRGLDLTPLHF	TGTGCCACCCGAGGACTGGATTTGACACCCCTCCACTTT
TRBV28	TRBJ2-1	NA	NA	CASSRVGQVVYNEQFF	TGTGCCAGCAGTCGGGTGGGGCAGGTTGTCTACAATGAGCAGTTCTTC
TRBV11-2	TRBJ1-6	NA	TRBD1	CASSWGQGYNSPLHF	TGTGCCAGCAGCTGGGGACAGGGCTATAATTCACCCCTCCACTTT
TRBV7-9	TRBJ1-1	many	NA	CASSRGAGFMNTEAFF	TGTGCCAGCAGCCGTGGGGCGGGATTCATGAACACTGAAGCTTTCTTT
TRBV5-4	TRBJ2-2	few	TRBD2	CASSLAGGGSNTGELFF	TGTGCCAGCAGCTTGGCGGGCGGGGGATCGAACACCGGGGAGCTGTTTTTT
TRBV2	TRBJ2-5	NA	TRBD2	CASSVGSSGLNQETQYF	TGTGCCAGCAGTGTGGGATCTAGCGGGCTAAACCAAGAGACCCAGTACTTC
TRBV3-1/TRBV3-2	TRBJ2-3	NA	TRBD2	CASSTTSGGLQYF	TGTGCCAGCAGCACGACTAGCGGAGGGCTCCAGTATTTT
TRBV5-1	TRBJ2-2	NA	NA	CASSRNAVGNTGELFF	TGCGCCAGCAGCAGGAATGCGGTGGGGAACACCGGGGAGCTGTTTTTT
TRBV3-1/TRBV3-2	TRBJ2-1	NA	NA	CASSQNSQSEQFF	TGTGCCAGCAGCCAAAACAGCCAAAGTGAGCAGTTCTTC
TRBV4-1	TRBJ1-2	NA	NA	CASSQERQAMDVYGYTF	TGCGCCAGCAGCCAAGAGAGACAGGCGATGGACGTCTATGGCTACACCTTC
TRBV11-2	TRBJ1-2	few	TRBD1	CASHSLLRGGSRGYTF	TGTGCCAGCCACTCCCTTTTGAGAGGGGGCTCCAGGGGCTACACCTTC
TRBV6-5	TRBJ2-1	NA	NA	CASSYSHATYNEQFF	TGTGCCAGCAGTTACTCGCACGCTACCTACAATGAGCAGTTCTTC
TRBV5-1	TRBJ2-2	NA	NA	CASSLSYTGELFF	TGCGCCAGCAGCTTGAGCTACACCGGGGAGCTGTTTTTT
TRBV6-6	TRBJ2-6	NA	TRBD1	CASSLNRGSGANVLTF	TGTGCCAGCAGTCTAAACAGGGGGTCTGGGGCCAACGTCCTGACTTTC
TRBV19	TRBJ2-1	NA	NA	CASSIQLLGRSSYNEQFF	TGTGCCAGTAGTATACAGCTTCTGGGGCGAAGCTCCTACAATGAGCAGTTCTTC
TRBV28	TRBJ2-7	NA	NA	CASSILGQGHYEQYF	TGTGCCAGCAGTATCCTGGGGCAGGGACATTACGAGCAGTACTTC